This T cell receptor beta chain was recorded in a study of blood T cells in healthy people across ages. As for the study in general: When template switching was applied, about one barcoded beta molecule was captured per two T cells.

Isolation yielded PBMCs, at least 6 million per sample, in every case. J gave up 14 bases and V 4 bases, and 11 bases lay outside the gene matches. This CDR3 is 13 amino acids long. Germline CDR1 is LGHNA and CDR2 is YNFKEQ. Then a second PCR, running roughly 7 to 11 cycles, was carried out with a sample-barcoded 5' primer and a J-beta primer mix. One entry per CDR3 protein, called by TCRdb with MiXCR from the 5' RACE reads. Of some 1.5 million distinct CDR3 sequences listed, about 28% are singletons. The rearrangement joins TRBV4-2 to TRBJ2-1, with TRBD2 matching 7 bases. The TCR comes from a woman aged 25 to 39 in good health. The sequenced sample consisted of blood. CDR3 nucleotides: TGTGCCAGCAGCCCAGTGGGACTACCGGTCGAGTTCTTC. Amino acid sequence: CASSPVGLPVEFF.